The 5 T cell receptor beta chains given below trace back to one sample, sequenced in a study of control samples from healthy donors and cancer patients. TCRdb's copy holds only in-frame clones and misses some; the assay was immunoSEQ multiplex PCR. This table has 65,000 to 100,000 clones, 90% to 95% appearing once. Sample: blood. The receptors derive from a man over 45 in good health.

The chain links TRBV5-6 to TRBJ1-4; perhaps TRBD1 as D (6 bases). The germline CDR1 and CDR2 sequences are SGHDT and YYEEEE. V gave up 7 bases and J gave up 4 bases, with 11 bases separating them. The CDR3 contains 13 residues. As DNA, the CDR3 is TGTGCCAGCCGGGGGCAGCATAATGAAAAACTGTTTTTT. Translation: CASRGQHNEKLFF.

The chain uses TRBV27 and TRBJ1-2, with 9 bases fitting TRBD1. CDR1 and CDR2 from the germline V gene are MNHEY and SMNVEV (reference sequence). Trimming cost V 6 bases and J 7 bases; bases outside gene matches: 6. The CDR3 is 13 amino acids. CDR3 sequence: CASSPGTGSGYTF. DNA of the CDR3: TGTGCCAGCAGCCCCGGGACAGGGTCTGGCTACACCTTC.

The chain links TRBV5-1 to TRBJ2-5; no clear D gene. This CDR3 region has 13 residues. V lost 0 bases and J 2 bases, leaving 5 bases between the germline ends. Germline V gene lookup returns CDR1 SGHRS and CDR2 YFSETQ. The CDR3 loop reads CASSLVTQETQYF. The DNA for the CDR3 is TGCGCCAGCAGCTTGGTCACGCAAGAGACCCAGTACTTC.

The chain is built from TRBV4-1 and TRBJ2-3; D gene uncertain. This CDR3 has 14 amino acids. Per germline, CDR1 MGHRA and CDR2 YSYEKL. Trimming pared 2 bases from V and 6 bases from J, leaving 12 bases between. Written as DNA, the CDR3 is TGCGCCAGCAGCCAAAAAAGGTTCGTGGATACGCAGTATTTT. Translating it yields CASSQKRFVDTQYF.

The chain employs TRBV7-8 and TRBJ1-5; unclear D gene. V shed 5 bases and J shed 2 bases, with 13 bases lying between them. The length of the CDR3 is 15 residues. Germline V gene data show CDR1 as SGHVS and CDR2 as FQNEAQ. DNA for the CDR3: TGTGCCAGCAGCACTGGACTAGGCGGCAATCAGCCCCAGCATTTT. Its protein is CASSTGLGGNQPQHF.